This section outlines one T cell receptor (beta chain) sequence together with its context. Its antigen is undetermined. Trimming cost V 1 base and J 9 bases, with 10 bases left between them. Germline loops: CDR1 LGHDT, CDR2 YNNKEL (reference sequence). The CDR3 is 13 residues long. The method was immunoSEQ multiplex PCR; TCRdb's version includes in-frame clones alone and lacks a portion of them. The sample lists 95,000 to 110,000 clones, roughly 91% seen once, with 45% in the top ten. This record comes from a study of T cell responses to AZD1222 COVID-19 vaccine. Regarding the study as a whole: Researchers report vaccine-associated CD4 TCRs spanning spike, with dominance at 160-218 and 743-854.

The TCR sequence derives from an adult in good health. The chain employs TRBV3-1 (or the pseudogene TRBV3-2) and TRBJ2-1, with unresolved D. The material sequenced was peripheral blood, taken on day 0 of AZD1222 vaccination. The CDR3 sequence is CASSQGVGFEQFF. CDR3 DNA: TGTGCCAGCAGCCAAGGAGTAGGGTTTGAGCAGTTCTTC.